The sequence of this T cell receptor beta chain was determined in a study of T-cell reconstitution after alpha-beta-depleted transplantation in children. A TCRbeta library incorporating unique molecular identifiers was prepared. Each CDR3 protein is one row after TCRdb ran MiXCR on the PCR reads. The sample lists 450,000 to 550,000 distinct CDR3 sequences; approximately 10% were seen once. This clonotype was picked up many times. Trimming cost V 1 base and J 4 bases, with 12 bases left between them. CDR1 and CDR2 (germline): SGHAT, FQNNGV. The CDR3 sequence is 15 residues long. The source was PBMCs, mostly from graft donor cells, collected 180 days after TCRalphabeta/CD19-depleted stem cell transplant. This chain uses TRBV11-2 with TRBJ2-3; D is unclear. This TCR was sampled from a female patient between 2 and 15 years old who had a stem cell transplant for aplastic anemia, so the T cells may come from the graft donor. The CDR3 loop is CASSLAGGSPDTQYF. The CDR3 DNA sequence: TGTGCCAGCAGCTTAGCGGGTGGTTCCCCAGATACGCAGTATTTT.